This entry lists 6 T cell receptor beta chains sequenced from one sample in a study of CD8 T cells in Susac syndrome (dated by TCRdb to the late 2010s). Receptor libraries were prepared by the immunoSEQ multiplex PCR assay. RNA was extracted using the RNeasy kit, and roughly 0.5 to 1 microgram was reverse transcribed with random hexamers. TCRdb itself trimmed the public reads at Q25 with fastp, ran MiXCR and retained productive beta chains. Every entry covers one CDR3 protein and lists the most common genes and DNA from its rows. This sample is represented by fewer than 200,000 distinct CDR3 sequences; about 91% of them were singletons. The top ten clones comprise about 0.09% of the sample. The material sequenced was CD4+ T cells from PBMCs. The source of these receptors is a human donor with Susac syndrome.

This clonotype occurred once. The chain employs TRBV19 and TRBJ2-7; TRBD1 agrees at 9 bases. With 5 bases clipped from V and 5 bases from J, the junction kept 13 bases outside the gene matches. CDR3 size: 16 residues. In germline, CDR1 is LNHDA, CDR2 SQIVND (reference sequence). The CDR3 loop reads CASSLRPRDRVHEQYF. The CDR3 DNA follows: TGTGCCAGTAGTCTCCGCCCGAGGGACAGGGTTCACGAGCAGTACTTC.

CDR3 nucleotide sequence: TGTGCCAGCAGTTTATCCGGGGGGCACAATCAGCCCCAGCATTTT. Encoded protein: CASSLSGGHNQPQHF. The chain has TRBV28 and TRBJ1-5, with D possibly TRBD1 on 6 matching bases. The CDR3 is 15 residues long. Germline V gives CDR1 MDHEN, CDR2 SYDVKM. V was shortened by 1 base and J by 3 bases, with 10 bases between the two germline ends.

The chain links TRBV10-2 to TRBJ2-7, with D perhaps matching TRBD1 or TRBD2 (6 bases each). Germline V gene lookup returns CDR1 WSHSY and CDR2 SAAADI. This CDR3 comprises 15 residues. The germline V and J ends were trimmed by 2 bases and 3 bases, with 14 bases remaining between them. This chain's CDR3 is CASSEPSGGVYEQYF. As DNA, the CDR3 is TGCGCCAGCAGTGAGCCCTCCGGGGGCGTCTACGAGCAGTACTTC.

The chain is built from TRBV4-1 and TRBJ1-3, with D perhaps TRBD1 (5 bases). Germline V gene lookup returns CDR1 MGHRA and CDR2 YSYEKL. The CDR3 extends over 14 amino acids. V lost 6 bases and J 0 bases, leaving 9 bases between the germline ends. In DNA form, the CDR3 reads TGCGCCAGCAGGACAGTAATCTCTGGAAACACCATATATTTT. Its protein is CASRTVISGNTIYF.

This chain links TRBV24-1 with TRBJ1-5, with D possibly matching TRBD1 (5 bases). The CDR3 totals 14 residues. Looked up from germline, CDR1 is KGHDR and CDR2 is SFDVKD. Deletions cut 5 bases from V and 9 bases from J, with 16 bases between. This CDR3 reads CATSAQGSLGPQHF. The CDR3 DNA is TGTGCCACCAGTGCCCAGGGCTCCCTAGGGCCCCAGCATTTT.

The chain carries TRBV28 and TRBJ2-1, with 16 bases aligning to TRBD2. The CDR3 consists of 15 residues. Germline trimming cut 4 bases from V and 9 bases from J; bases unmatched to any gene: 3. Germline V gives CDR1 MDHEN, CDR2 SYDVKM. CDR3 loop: CASSSGLAGGIEQFF. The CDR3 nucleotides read TGTGCCAGCAGTTCGGGACTAGCGGGAGGGATTGAGCAGTTCTTC.